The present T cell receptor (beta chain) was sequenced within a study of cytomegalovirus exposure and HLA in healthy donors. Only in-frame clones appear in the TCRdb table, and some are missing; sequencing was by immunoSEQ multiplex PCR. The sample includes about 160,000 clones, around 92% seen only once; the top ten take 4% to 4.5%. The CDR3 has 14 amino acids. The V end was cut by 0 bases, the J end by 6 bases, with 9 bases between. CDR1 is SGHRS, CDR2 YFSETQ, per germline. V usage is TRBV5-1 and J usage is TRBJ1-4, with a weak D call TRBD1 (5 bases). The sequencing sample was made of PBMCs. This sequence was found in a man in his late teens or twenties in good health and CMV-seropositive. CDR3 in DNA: TGCGCCAGCAGCTTGGTGGGGGGAGATGAAAAACTGTTTTTT. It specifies CASSLVGGDEKLFF.